Following are 11 T cell receptor beta chains from one sample sequenced in a study of blood T cells in healthy people across ages (dated by TCRdb to between 2014 and 2017). The library was obtained by 5' RACE. The sequencer listed for this sample is Illumina HiSeq 2500. A second PCR of roughly 6 to 12 cycles was run with a J-beta primer mix and a sample-barcoded 5' primer. TCRdb handled the public reads itself, with Q25 trimming in fastp and clone calling in MiXCR, and kept productive beta chains. When rows share a CDR3 protein, they turn into one entry using the most common DNA and genes. The sample records around 1.5 million distinct CDR3 sequences, approximately 59% of which are singletons. The top ten clonotypes cover about 6.7% of the sample. The sample consisted of blood. The source is a man aged 18 to 35 in good health.

The chain couples TRBV7-2 to TRBJ2-5, with a tentative D call TRBD1 (5 bases). The CDR3 is 15 amino acids. CDR1 SGHTA and CDR2 FQGNSA come from the germline V gene. V shed 1 base and J shed 2 bases, with 11 bases lying between them. The CDR3, as DNA: TGTGCCAGCAGCTTAGTGCCAGGGTGGCAAGAGACCCAGTACTTC. Protein product: CASSLVPGWQETQYF.

The chain is built from TRBV20-1 and TRBJ2-1; D ambiguous. This CDR3 region has 13 residues. Germline loops: CDR1 DFQATT, CDR2 SNEGSKA (reference sequence). V was trimmed by 4 bases and J by 1 base, leaving 8 bases between them. CDR3 DNA sequence: TGCAGTGCTAAAGATCGATCCTACAATGAGCAGTTCTTC. This gives the protein CSAKDRSYNEQFF.

The V call is TRBV7-9, the J call TRBJ2-1; 7 bases map to TRBD2. The germline V gene encodes CDR1 SEHNR and CDR2 FQNEAQ (reference sequence). CDR3 length equals 14 residues. The trim removed 8 bases at V and 6 bases at J, leaving 10 bases unmatched. CDR3 DNA: TGTGCCAGCCGGGACGGGAGGCTCATCAATGAGCAGTTCTTC. This sequence encodes CASRDGRLINEQFF.

DNA of the CDR3: TGTGCCAGCAGTGAGAAGCTAGCGGGAGGAATCATTCAGTACTTC. Translating it yields CASSEKLAGGIIQYF. V and J are TRBV2 and TRBJ2-4; 11 nucleotides line up with TRBD2. There are 15 residues in the CDR3. Germline V CDR1 and CDR2: SNHLY, FYNNEI. Trimming took 3 bases from V and 9 from J; bases not matched to a gene: 7.

This sequence joins TRBV4-1 and TRBJ1-5, with D unclear. Germline lookup yields CDR1 MGHRA and CDR2 YSYEKL. The CDR3 totals 13 residues. V lost 1 base, J lost 7 bases, and 8 bases lay in between. The CDR3 nucleotides read TGCGCCAGCAGCCAAGCCTTGGGGCAGCCCCAGCATTTT. This sequence encodes CASSQALGQPQHF.

The chain recombines TRBV12-5 with TRBJ2-5; TRBD2 agrees at 7 bases. The V segment lost 7 bases and the J segment 1 base; nucleotides outside the gene matches: 15. The germline V gene has CDR1 LGHNT and CDR2 FRNRAP. The CDR3 contains 17 residues. The CDR3 region has the DNA TGTGCTAGTGCCCCCCCCAGTCCGACTAGCCGCCAAGAGACCCAGTACTTC. As protein: CASAPPSPTSRQETQYF.

The chain employs TRBV5-5 and TRBJ2-1; D is possibly TRBD2 (5 bases). V was clipped by 6 bases and J by 5 bases, with 15 bases between them. The CDR3 is 14 residues long. Germline V lookup: CDR1 SGHKS, CDR2 YYEKEE (reference sequence). DNA for the CDR3: TGTGCCAGCATCCCCCCGGGGAGCAACAATGAGCAGTTCTTC. Protein sequence: CASIPPGSNNEQFF.

This sequence joins TRBV6-1 and TRBJ2-7; 8 nucleotides agree with TRBD2. The end of the DNA fits TRBJ2-5 better, so the J call may be wrong. Germline lookup yields CDR1 MNHNS and CDR2 SASEGT. The CDR3 has 17 residues. Written as DNA, the CDR3 is TGTGCCAGCAGTGAAGGGGGCGGGGGGCCCCGGTCGGAGACCCAGTACTTC. Protein sequence: CASSEGGGGPRSETQYF.

The chain employs TRBV7-9 and TRBJ2-1; 8 nucleotides align to TRBD2. Looked up from germline, CDR1 is SEHNR and CDR2 is FQNEAQ (reference sequence). The CDR3 runs 17 residues. J lost 3 bases, V lost 5 bases, and 12 bases had no gene match. The CDR3 coding sequence is TGTGCCAGCAGCCCTAAGATGCGGGAGGCACACTACAATGAGCAGTTCTTC. As protein: CASSPKMREAHYNEQFF.

This sequence joins TRBV7-6 and TRBJ1-2, with 7 bases that match TRBD1. The germline gives CDR1 SGHVS, CDR2 FNYEAQ. The CDR3 has 16 residues. With 1 base clipped from V and 2 bases from J, the junction kept 7 bases outside the gene matches. Here the CDR3 reads CASSLEQGYSNYGYTF. CDR3 nucleotide sequence: TGTGCCAGCAGCTTAGAACAGGGGTATTCCAACTATGGCTACACCTTC.

This clonotype was picked up a small number of times. V is TRBV27 and J is TRBJ1-2; 7 bases are a match to TRBD1. The V segment lost 5 bases and the J segment 6 bases; nucleotides outside the gene matches: 6. Germline values: CDR1 MNHEY, CDR2 SMNVEV (reference sequence). The CDR3 covers 13 residues. CDR3 region: CASSAQGLDGYTF. CDR3 coding DNA: TGTGCCAGCAGTGCACAGGGGTTAGATGGCTACACCTTC.